The entry that follows covers one T cell receptor beta chain sequence. Its cognate antigen is unknown. Clones were sequenced by immunoSEQ multiplex PCR, and TCRdb holds only the in-frame ones, with some missing. This table holds about 120,000 clones, 80% to 95% found once. These data originate in a study of T cell responses to AZD1222 COVID-19 vaccine. Points from the study as a whole: Regions 160-218 and 743-854 dominated among vaccine-associated CD4 TCRs spanning spike. Once two AZD1222 doses were given, Spike-specific TCR breadth and depth went up. No repertoire was sampled before or during the peak T cell response, only after it. Only a handful of individuals given AZD1222 were seropositive at baseline.

This CDR3 is built from 15 residues. The germline V gene has CDR1 MNHEY and CDR2 SVGAGI. The V and J ends lost 4 bases and 3 bases, in that order; junction bases with no gene match: 7. The chain recombines TRBV6-5 with TRBJ2-7; 9 bases map to TRBD2. The TCR was taken from an adult in good health. Sequenced material: peripheral blood, taken on day 0 of AZD1222 vaccination. This chain's CDR3 is CASSSGLALSYEQYF. CDR3 sequence (DNA): TGTGCCAGCAGTTCTGGACTAGCGCTTAGCTACGAGCAGTACTTC.